These T cell receptor beta chains were read from a single sample in a study of CD8+CD57+ T cells in acquired aplastic anemia. MiXCR was run by TCRdb on the reads, yielding one entry per CDR3 protein. This table holds under 500,000 distinct CDR3 sequences, around 32% found once. Sequencing input: sorted CD4+, CD8+, or CD8+CD57+ T cells (not recorded which) from PBMCs. These receptors were collected from a human donor with aplastic anemia. Each CDR3 is given with its conserved first and last residue. D genes are given only for firm matches. For some rows the clone size is stated as once, few or many, or as a class when expanded; others skip it.

j_gene | abundance | d_gene | v_gene | CDR3nt | CDR3aa
TRBJ2-7 | - | TRBD2 | TRBV10-3 | TGTGCCAGCAGTGAGAGCGGGGGGACTTCGAACGAGCAGTACTTC | CASSESGGTSNEQYF
TRBJ2-1 | - | TRBD2 | TRBV11-2 | TGTGCCTCCGGCCTAGCGGGAGTTGAGCAGTTCTTC | CASGLAGVEQFF
TRBJ2-1 | once | TRBD2 | TRBV19 | TGTGCCAGTAGCCGCAGGGTGAGCGGGGGCCCCAATGAGCAGTTCTTC | CASSRRVSGGPNEQFF
TRBJ1-5 | many | TRBD1 | TRBV19 | TGTGCCAGTAGTATTTGGGACAGGGATCTACCCCAGCATTTT | CASSIWDRDLPQHF
TRBJ1-2 | few | - | TRBV6-6 | TGTGCCAGCAGTTACTCGAGGGGTGGCTACACCTTC | CASSYSRGGYTF
TRBJ1-4 | - | - | TRBV9 | TGTGCCAGCAGCGTAGGGCAGATCAATGAAAAACTGTTTTTT | CASSVGQINEKLFF
TRBJ2-1 | - | - | TRBV20-1 | TGCAGTGCTAGTTTGAGGGGACACCCTGCCTACAATGAGCAGTTCTTC | CSASLRGHPAYNEQFF
TRBJ1-2 | - | - | TRBV29-1 | TGCAGCGCCCGATCAGGGCAGGGAGGCTACACCTTC | CSARSGQGGYTF
TRBJ1-2 | many | - | TRBV7-9 | TGTGCCAGCAGCTTTGAAACAGTTCCTTATGGCTACACCTTC | CASSFETVPYGYTF
TRBJ2-5 | few | TRBD1 | TRBV11-3 | TGTGCCAGCAGCACGGGACAGGGCCAAGAGACCCAGTACTTC | CASSTGQGQETQYF
TRBJ2-1 | - | - | TRBV5-1 | TGCGCCAGCAGCTTGGACAGGGGGACTAGTGAGCAGTTCTTC | CASSLDRGTSEQFF
TRBJ2-7 | many | - | TRBV7-6 | TGTGCCAGCAGCTTACAACAGGGCAGCCACGAGCAGTACTTC | CASSLQQGSHEQYF
TRBJ2-1 | few | TRBD2 | TRBV7-3 | TGTGCCAGCAGCTTAAGCCCTAGCGGGTCCTACAATGAGCAGTTCTTC | CASSLSPSGSYNEQFF